The 11 T cell receptor beta chains in this list originate from one sample, sequenced in a study of blood T cell repertoires in COVID-19. Generated by immunoSEQ multiplex PCR, the TCRdb table keeps only in-frame clones and is missing some. The table has about 130,000 clones, around four fifths seen once. Sequencing input: PBMCs or T cells enriched from blood (not recorded which). These receptor sequences come from a man aged 30 to 39 who had recovered from COVID-19.

The chain carries TRBV4-2 and TRBJ2-5; TRBD2 is a possible D gene (6 bases). Germline CDR1 is LGHNA and CDR2 is YNFKEQ. The CDR3 contains 14 residues. V lost 1 base and J 4 bases, leaving 10 bases between the germline ends. The CDR3: CASSQAVGGETQYF. CDR3 sequence (DNA): TGTGCCAGCAGCCAAGCAGTGGGGGGAGAGACCCAGTACTTC.

This chain connects TRBV27 to TRBJ2-1; perhaps TRBD1 as D (5 bases). The V gene's germline CDR1 is MNHEY and CDR2 SMNVEV (reference sequence). V was cut by 0 bases and J by 5 bases, with 14 bases left in between. The CDR3 has 16 amino acids. CDR3: CASSLSGNRSHNEQFF. CDR3 sequence (DNA): TGTGCCAGCAGTTTATCCGGAAACAGGTCCCACAATGAGCAGTTCTTC.

The chain combines TRBV5-1 with TRBJ1-2; 8 positions agree with TRBD1. Germline values: CDR1 SGHRS, CDR2 YFSETQ. V lost 4 bases to trimming and J lost 8 bases; unmatched junction nucleotides: 7. This CDR3 has 13 residues. The CDR3 nucleotides are TGCGCCAGCAGCGCGACAGGGGCTGGAGGCTACACCTTC. Amino acid sequence: CASSATGAGGYTF.

The V call is TRBV10-3, the J call TRBJ2-3; 12 positions match TRBD2. The germline gives CDR1 ENHRY, CDR2 SYGVKD. There are 15 residues in the CDR3. The J segment lost 3 bases and the V segment lost 4 bases, leaving 2 bases of the junction unmatched. The CDR3 loop is CAISGLAGATDTQYF. As DNA, the CDR3 is TGTGCCATCAGTGGACTAGCGGGAGCAACAGATACGCAGTATTTT.

The CDR3 loop is CASSPGGFDYEQYV. The CDR3 coding sequence is TGTGCCAGCAGCCCCGGGGGGTTCGACTACGAGCAGTACGTC. The genes are TRBV5-6 and TRBJ2-7; TRBD2 agrees at 7 bases. Germline V CDR1 and CDR2: SGHDT, YYEEEE. Unmatched junction bases numbered 7, after V lost 4 bases and J lost 3 bases. The CDR3 has 14 residues.

With regard to this clone: The germline gene is not matched at one end of the junction; a read error may be the cause. CDR3: CASSSYQQETQYF. As DNA, the CDR3 is TGTGCTAGCAGCTCCTACCAACAAGAGACCCAGTACTTC. The rearrangement joins TRBV7-7 to TRBJ2-5, with D unclear. Per the germline V gene, CDR1 is SSHAT and CDR2 is FNYEAQ (reference sequence). The length of the CDR3 is 13 residues.

The chain carries TRBV3-1 (or the pseudogene TRBV3-2) and TRBJ2-2; the match to TRBD1 covers 7 bases. Germline V gene sequence: CDR1 LGHDT, CDR2 YNNKEL (reference sequence). The V and J ends lost 4 bases and 1 base, in that order; junction bases with no gene match: 6. The CDR3 sequence is 16 residues long. This chain's CDR3 is CASSRRTGVNTGELFF. CDR3 nucleotide sequence: TGTGCCAGCAGCCGCCGGACAGGAGTGAACACCGGGGAGCTGTTTTTT.

The rearrangement joins TRBV18 to TRBJ1-5, with D unresolved. The CDR3 is made up of 14 amino acids. Germline V gene lookup returns CDR1 KGHSH and CDR2 LQKENI. Trimming removed 5 bases from V and 5 bases from J, with 13 bases in between. The CDR3 sequence is CASSDVIEDQPQHF. For the CDR3, the DNA is TGTGCCAGCTCAGACGTAATAGAGGATCAGCCCCAGCATTTT.

V and J are TRBV4-1 and TRBJ2-3, with 7 bases identical to TRBD2. The CDR3 is 17 residues long. CDR1 and CDR2 (germline): MGHRA, YSYEKL. With V trimmed by 1 base and J by 6 bases, 13 bases remained unmatched. The CDR3 DNA reads as TGCGCCAGCAGCCAAGCCCGATCGGGACTAAGCTTCGATACGCAGTATTTT. As protein: CASSQARSGLSFDTQYF.

The gene calls are TRBV2 and TRBJ2-5; 10 bases map to TRBD1. From germline, CDR1 is SNHLY and CDR2 FYNNEI. V lost 4 bases and J lost 4; bases outside the gene matches: 0. This CDR3 is 13 amino acids long. The CDR3 DNA follows: TGTGCCAGCAGTGGGGACAGGGGAGAGACCCAGTACTTC. Its protein is CASSGDRGETQYF.

The chain has TRBV19 and TRBJ2-5, with 7 bases aligning to TRBD1. V shed 7 bases, J shed 5 bases, and the junction held 4 bases outside the gene matches. The CDR3 is made up of 12 amino acids. In germline, CDR1 is LNHDA, CDR2 SQIVND (reference sequence). The CDR3: CASKETGETQYF. The CDR3 DNA is TGTGCCAGTAAGGAGACAGGGGAGACCCAGTACTTC.